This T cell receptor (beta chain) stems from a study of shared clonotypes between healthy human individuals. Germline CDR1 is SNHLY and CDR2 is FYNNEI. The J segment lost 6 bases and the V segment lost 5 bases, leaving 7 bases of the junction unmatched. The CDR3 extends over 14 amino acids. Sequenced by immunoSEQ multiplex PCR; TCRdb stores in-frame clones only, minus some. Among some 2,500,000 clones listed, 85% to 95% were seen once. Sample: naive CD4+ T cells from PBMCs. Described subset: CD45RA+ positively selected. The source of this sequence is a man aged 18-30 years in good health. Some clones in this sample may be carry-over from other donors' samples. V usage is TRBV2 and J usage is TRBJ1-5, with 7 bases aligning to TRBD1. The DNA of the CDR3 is TGTGCCAGCAGTCAGCAGGGGGTAGTTCAGCCCCAGCATTTT. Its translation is CASSQQGVVQPQHF. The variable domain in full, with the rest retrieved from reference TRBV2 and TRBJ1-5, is EPEVTQTPSHQVTQMGQEVILRCVPISNHLYFYWYRQILGQKVEFLVSFYNNEISEKSEIFDDQFSVERPDGSNFTLKIRSTKLEDSAMYFCASSQQGVVQPQHFGDGTRLSIL.